These 20 T cell receptor beta chains originate from one sample sequenced in a study of siplizumab effects on memory and regulatory T cells. Libraries were prepared by immunoSEQ multiplex PCR; TCRdb keeps only in-frame clonotypes and omits some of them. The repertoire includes more than 85,000 clones, just under 95% of them detected once, and 1% to 1.5% sits in the top ten. Sequencing was done on a sample of CD4+ T cells sorted from blood. The source is a human donor in good health.

This chain links TRBV10-2 with TRBJ1-2, with D unresolved. The V and J ends lost 7 bases and 4 bases respectively, with 16 bases between them. CDR1 WSHSY and CDR2 SAAADI come from the germline V gene. There are 14 residues in the CDR3. Here the CDR3 DNA reads TGCGCCAGCACCATTGGACCGGAGGGCTATGGCTACACCTTC. Translating gives CASTIGPEGYGYTF.

V is TRBV5-6 and J is TRBJ1-1; no clear D. Trimming stripped 0 bases from V and 3 bases from J, with 9 bases between. Germline V lookup: CDR1 SGHDT, CDR2 YYEEEE. The CDR3 length is 14 residues. The CDR3 DNA reads as TGTGCCAGCAGCTTGGCCGGGGTGGACACTGAAGCTTTCTTT. Translation: CASSLAGVDTEAFF.

DNA for the CDR3: TGTGCCAGCAGCTTAGGGGGGCTTAGTGGAAACACCATATATTTT. Amino acids: CASSLGGLSGNTIYF. This chain uses TRBV9 with TRBJ1-3, with D perhaps TRBD1 (6 bases). The V and J ends lost 4 bases and 3 bases respectively, with 14 bases between them. The CDR3 totals 15 residues. Per the germline V gene, CDR1 is SGDLS and CDR2 is YYNGEE.

This rearrangement joins TRBV28 to TRBJ2-2; 9 bases agree with TRBD1. CDR1 and CDR2 (germline): MDHEN, SYDVKM. CDR3 size: 15 residues. V was pared by 1 base and J by 6 bases, with 3 bases of the junction left unmatched. CDR3 amino acids: CASSLSQGAAGELFF. The CDR3 DNA follows: TGTGCCAGCAGTTTATCACAGGGGGCGGCCGGGGAGCTGTTTTTT.

The CDR3 is CASSLSKYRSPNSPLHF. The CDR3 DNA is TGTGCCAGCAGTTTATCGAAGTACAGGTCCCCCAATTCACCCCTCCACTTT. The chain combines TRBV27 with TRBJ1-6; D possibly corresponds to TRBD1 (5 bases). Germline loops: CDR1 MNHEY, CDR2 SMNVEV (reference sequence). V was clipped by 0 bases and J by 7 bases, with 16 bases between them. CDR3 size: 17 residues.

The chain carries TRBV7-9 and TRBJ2-3; D gene ambiguous. This CDR3 is 12 amino acids long. Trimming took 4 bases from V and 4 from J, leaving 6 bases between them. The germline V gene encodes CDR1 SEHNR and CDR2 FQNEAQ (reference sequence). For the CDR3, the DNA is TGTGCCAGCAGCTCCCGGGCAGATACGCAGTATTTT. It yields the protein CASSSRADTQYF.

This chain uses TRBV5-6 with TRBJ1-2; 9 nucleotides agree with TRBD1. V was pared by 4 bases and J by 6 bases, with 7 bases of the junction left unmatched. CDR1 and CDR2 (germline): SGHDT, YYEEEE. This CDR3 is 14 amino acids long. The CDR3 region has the DNA TGTGCCAGCAGCCGTGGACAGGGGACAGATGGCTACACCTTC. Residues: CASSRGQGTDGYTF.

V and J are TRBV30 and TRBJ1-5; no clear D. The CDR3 is made up of 13 amino acids. CDR1 is GTSNPN and CDR2 is SVGIG in the germline V gene (reference sequence). V was trimmed by 0 bases and J by 5 bases, leaving 8 bases between them. CDR3 nucleotides: TGTGCCTGGAGTGTAAGTTGGGATCAGCCCCAGCATTTT. Translating gives CAWSVSWDQPQHF.

V and J are TRBV2 and TRBJ1-5, with TRBD1 matching over 9 bases. V was pared by 3 bases and J by 4 bases, with 4 bases of the junction left unmatched. In germline, CDR1 is SNHLY, CDR2 FYNNEI. The CDR3 has 15 amino acids. The CDR3 DNA is TGTGCCAGCAGTGATCGGACAGGGGCAAATCAGCCCCAGCATTTT. Protein product: CASSDRTGANQPQHF.

A single count supports this clone. The chain employs TRBV30 and TRBJ1-5; TRBD1 aligns across 8 bases. Germline V gene sequence: CDR1 GTSNPN, CDR2 SVGIG (reference sequence). The V gene end was trimmed by 2 bases and the J gene end by 5 bases; junction bases not matched to a gene: 5. This CDR3 is built from 14 residues. The CDR3 DNA reads TGTGCCTGGAGTTCCGGGACAGGAGATCAGCCCCAGCATTTT. This encodes CAWSSGTGDQPQHF.

Here the CDR3 reads CASSGVQQTGDYGYTF. In DNA form, the CDR3 reads TGTGCCAGCAGTGGCGTACAACAGACAGGGGACTATGGCTACACCTTC. The J gene is TRBJ1-2, the V gene TRBV6-4; 8 nucleotides align to TRBD1. The CDR3 is 16 amino acids. CDR1 MRHNA and CDR2 SNTAGT come from the germline V gene. The V segment lost 4 bases and the J segment 3 bases; nucleotides outside the gene matches: 10.

The genes are TRBV18 and TRBJ2-1; TRBD2 matches at 9 bases. Germline CDR1 is KGHSH and CDR2 is LQKENI. V was clipped by 3 bases and J by 7 bases; unmatched bases: 10. The length of the CDR3 is 16 residues. CDR3 in amino acids: CASSPNPGTSHNEQFF. The CDR3, as DNA: TGTGCCAGCTCACCCAACCCCGGGACTAGCCATAATGAGCAGTTCTTC.

V gene TRBV7-9 combines with J gene TRBJ2-3, with 7 bases that match TRBD1. Germline lookup yields CDR1 SEHNR and CDR2 FQNEAQ (reference sequence). V shed 6 bases, J shed 9 bases, and the junction held 12 bases outside the gene matches. The CDR3 contains 14 residues. CDR3 nucleotide sequence: TGTGCCAGCAGACTAGGGGGCGATAAGAAGACGCAGTATTTT. Its protein is CASRLGGDKKTQYF.

The chain has TRBV5-1 and TRBJ1-4; D unclear. Between the trimmed V and J ends, which lost 3 bases and 6 bases, there was a span of 9 bases. Germline CDR1 is SGHRS and CDR2 is YFSETQ. There are 13 residues in the CDR3. The CDR3 reads CASSSTLDEKLFF. The CDR3 region has the DNA TGCGCCAGCAGCTCCACTCTCGATGAAAAACTGTTTTTT.

The V call is TRBV6-6, the J call TRBJ1-2, with D unclear. Germline V gives CDR1 MNHNY, CDR2 SVGAGI (reference sequence). This CDR3 is 13 amino acids long. Trimming removed 2 bases from V and 4 bases from J, with 8 bases in between. CDR3 protein: CASSYAEAYGYTF. DNA for the CDR3: TGTGCCAGCAGTTACGCGGAGGCCTATGGCTACACCTTC.

The chain carries TRBV30 and TRBJ1-6; 9 bases align to TRBD1. CDR3 length equals 14 residues. V shed 0 bases and J 8 bases; nucleotides not matched to a gene: 2. CDR1 GTSNPN and CDR2 SVGIG come from the germline V gene (reference sequence). The CDR3, as DNA: TGTGCCTGGAGTGTACGACAGGGGGATTCACCCCTCCACTTT. This gives the protein CAWSVRQGDSPLHF.

The rearrangement links TRBV7-2 to TRBJ1-5, with TRBD1 as a possible D gene (6 bases). The germline V and J ends were trimmed by 4 bases and 5 bases, with 12 bases remaining between them. The germline gives CDR1 SGHTA, CDR2 FQGNSA. The CDR3 covers 14 residues. The CDR3 DNA sequence: TGTGCCAGCAGCTCCAGGGGCCCGTATCAGCCCCAGCATTTT. It is translated as CASSSRGPYQPQHF.

CDR3 sequence reads: CASTPTGVSSYGYTF. CDR3 in DNA: TGCGCCAGCACCCCTACAGGGGTCTCATCCTATGGCTACACCTTC. V usage is TRBV5-1 and J usage is TRBJ1-2; 7 positions agree with TRBD1. Germline CDR1 is SGHRS and CDR2 is YFSETQ. The CDR3 runs to 15 residues. The J segment lost 4 bases and the V segment lost 6 bases, leaving 12 bases of the junction unmatched.

V and J are TRBV19 and TRBJ1-2; D remains ambiguous. With 1 base removed from V and 6 bases from J, the gap between germline ends came to 15 bases. Germline CDR1 and CDR2: LNHDA and SQIVND (reference sequence). The CDR3 length is 15 residues. The CDR3 DNA is TGTGCCAGTAGTATAGGGTCAGGAACGGGTGATGGCTACACCTTC. As protein: CASSIGSGTGDGYTF.

This clone showed up just once. The rearrangement joins TRBV18 to TRBJ2-7, with 8 nucleotides matching TRBD1. J was trimmed by 4 bases and V by 2 bases; bases with no gene match: 4. Germline V gives CDR1 KGHSH, CDR2 LQKENI. The CDR3 spans 14 residues. CDR3 amino acids: CASSPEQGAYEQYF. The CDR3 nucleotides read TGTGCCAGCTCACCAGAGCAGGGGGCTTACGAGCAGTACTTC.